This TCR beta chain was obtained from a study of CD8 T cells in ankylosing spondylitis. Findings and limits, study-wide: Several highly homologous variants made up a TCR beta motif, and this motif appeared characteristic of ankylosing spondylitis blood. Reportedly, significant enrichment of disease-linked clones occurred in matched ankylosing spondylitis synovial fluid. Some of the motif variants had earlier been found in reactive arthritis patients' fluid and blood.

Concerning this clonotype itself: What it binds is unknown.

TCRdb called the 5' RACE reads again in MiXCR, with one record for every CDR3 protein. The sample yields about 800,000 distinct CDR3 sequences, 10% to 15% seen once. CDR1 is SGHRS, CDR2 YFSETQ, per germline. V lost 0 bases and J 4 bases, leaving 14 bases between the germline ends. The CDR3 covers 16 residues. Sequencing was done on a sample of blood, either unsorted or a sorted T cell fraction (not recorded which). The TCR comes from a male donor with ankylosing spondylitis. V and J are TRBV5-1 and TRBJ2-1; perhaps TRBD2 as D (6 bases). The CDR3 is CASSLGWRGLYNEQFF. The CDR3 DNA reads as TGCGCCAGCAGCTTGGGTTGGCGGGGACTTTACAATGAGCAGTTCTTC.